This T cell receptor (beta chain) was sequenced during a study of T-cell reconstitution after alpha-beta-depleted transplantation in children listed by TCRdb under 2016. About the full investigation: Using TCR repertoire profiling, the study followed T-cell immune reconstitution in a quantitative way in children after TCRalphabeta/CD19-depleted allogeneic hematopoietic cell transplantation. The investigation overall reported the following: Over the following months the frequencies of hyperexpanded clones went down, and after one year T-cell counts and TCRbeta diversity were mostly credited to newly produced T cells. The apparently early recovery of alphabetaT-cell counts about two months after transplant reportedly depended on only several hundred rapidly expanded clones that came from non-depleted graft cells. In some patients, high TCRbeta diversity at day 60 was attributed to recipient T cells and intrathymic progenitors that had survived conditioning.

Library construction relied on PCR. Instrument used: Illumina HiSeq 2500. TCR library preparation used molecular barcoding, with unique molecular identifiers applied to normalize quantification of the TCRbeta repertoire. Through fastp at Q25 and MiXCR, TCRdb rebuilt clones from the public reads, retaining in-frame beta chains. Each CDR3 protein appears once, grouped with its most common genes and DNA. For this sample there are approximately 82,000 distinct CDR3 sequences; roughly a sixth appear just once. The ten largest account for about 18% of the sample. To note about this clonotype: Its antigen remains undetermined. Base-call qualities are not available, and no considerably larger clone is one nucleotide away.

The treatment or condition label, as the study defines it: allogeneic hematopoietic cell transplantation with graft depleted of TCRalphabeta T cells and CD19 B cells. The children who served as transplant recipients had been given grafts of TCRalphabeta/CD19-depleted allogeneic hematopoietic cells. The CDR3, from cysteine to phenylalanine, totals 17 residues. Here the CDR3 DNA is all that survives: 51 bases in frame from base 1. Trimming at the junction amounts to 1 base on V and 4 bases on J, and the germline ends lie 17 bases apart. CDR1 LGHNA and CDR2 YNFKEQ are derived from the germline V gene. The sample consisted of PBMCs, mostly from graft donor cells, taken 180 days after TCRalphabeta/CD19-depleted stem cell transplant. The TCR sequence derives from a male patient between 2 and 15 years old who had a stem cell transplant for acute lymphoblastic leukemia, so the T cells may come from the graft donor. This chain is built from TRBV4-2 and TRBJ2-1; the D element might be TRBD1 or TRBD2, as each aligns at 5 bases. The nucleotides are TGTGCCAGCAGCCAAGTCCATCTAGTGGGGGTATACAATGAGCAGTTCTTC. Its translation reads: CASSQVHLVGVYNEQFF.